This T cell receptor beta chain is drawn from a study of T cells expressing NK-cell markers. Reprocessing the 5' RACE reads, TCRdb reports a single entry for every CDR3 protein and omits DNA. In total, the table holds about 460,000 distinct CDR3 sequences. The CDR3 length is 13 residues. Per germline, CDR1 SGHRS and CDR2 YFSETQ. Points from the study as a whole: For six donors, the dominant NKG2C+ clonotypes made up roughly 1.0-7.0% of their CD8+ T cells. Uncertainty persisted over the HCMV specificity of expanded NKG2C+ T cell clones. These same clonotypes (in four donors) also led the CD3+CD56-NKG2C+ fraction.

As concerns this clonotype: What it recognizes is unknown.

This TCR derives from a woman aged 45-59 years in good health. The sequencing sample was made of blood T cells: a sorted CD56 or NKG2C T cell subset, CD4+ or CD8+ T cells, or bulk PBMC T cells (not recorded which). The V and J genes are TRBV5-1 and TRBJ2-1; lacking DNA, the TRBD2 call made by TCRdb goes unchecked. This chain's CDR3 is CASSLVTSIEQFF.